This is a list of T cell receptor beta chains from one sample in a study of shared clonotypes between healthy human individuals. Libraries were prepared by immunoSEQ multiplex PCR; TCRdb keeps only in-frame clonotypes and omits some of them. The sample lists around 2.3 million clones, nearly 97% occurring once. Sequences were obtained from naive CD4+ T cells sorted from blood. These receptors were obtained from a man aged 18 to 29 in good health. The CDR3 runs from the conserved cysteine through the conserved F or W. D genes are given only for firm matches. Size is stated for part of the rows, as once, few or many counts, or as a class when the clone is expanded.

DNA: TGTGCCAGCAGCTTAGACGGGATTGCGAGCAATCAGCCCCAGCATTTT
CDR3: CASSLDGIASNQPQHF
D: -
size: -
J: TRBJ1-5
length: 16
V: TRBV7-2

DNA: TGCGCCAGCAGCCAAGTCATGGCTAGGGGCACCGGGGAGCTGTTTTTT
CDR3: CASSQVMARGTGELFF
D: -
size: once
J: TRBJ2-2
length: 16
V: TRBV4-1

DNA: TGTGCCAGCAGTGACACAGGGAAACAGTACTTC
CDR3: CASSDTGKQYF
D: -
size: once
J: TRBJ2-7
length: 11
V: TRBV6-5

DNA: TGTGCCAGCAGACAGACAGGGGTCCACGAGCAGTACTTC
CDR3: CASRQTGVHEQYF
D: TRBD1
size: -
J: TRBJ2-7
length: 13
V: TRBV6-5

DNA: TGTGCCAGCACCTTTCCCTGGACAGGGAGGAATGAGCAGTTCTTC
CDR3: CASTFPWTGRNEQFF
D: TRBD1
size: -
J: TRBJ2-1
length: 15
V: TRBV5-6

DNA: TGCAGTGCTTTAGGGAAAGAGACCCAGTACTTC
CDR3: CSALGKETQYF
D: -
size: -
J: TRBJ2-5
length: 11
V: TRBV20-1

DNA: TGTGCCAGCAGCCGCGGACTAGCGGGATACAATGAGCAGTTCTTC
CDR3: CASSRGLAGYNEQFF
D: TRBD2
size: -
J: TRBJ2-1
length: 15
V: TRBV7-2

DNA: TGTGCCAGCAGTTTAGGGGTCTTCAACGAGCAGTACTTC
CDR3: CASSLGVFNEQYF
D: -
size: -
J: TRBJ2-7
length: 13
V: TRBV28

DNA: TGTGCCAGCACTAGAAGCGGCGACGAGCAGTACTTC
CDR3: CASTRSGDEQYF
D: -
size: -
J: TRBJ2-7
length: 12
V: TRBV6-1

DNA: TGTGCCAGCAGCCCTTTAGGGTCAACTAATGAAAAACTGTTTTTT
CDR3: CASSPLGSTNEKLFF
D: -
size: -
J: TRBJ1-4
length: 15
V: TRBV7-9

DNA: TGCGCCAGCAGCTCGCTACAGGACTACGAGCAGTACTTC
CDR3: CASSSLQDYEQYF
D: -
size: -
J: TRBJ2-7
length: 13
V: TRBV5-1

DNA: TGTGCCAGTAGTATAGGGGGGCATCCCGGGGAGCTGTTTTTT
CDR3: CASSIGGHPGELFF
D: -
size: once
J: TRBJ2-2
length: 14
V: TRBV19

DNA: TGCAGCGTTAATACCGGTTTCAACACCGGGGAGCTGTTTTTT
CDR3: CSVNTGFNTGELFF
D: -
size: -
J: TRBJ2-2
length: 14
V: TRBV29-1

DNA: TGTGCCAGCAGCTTGCCGGGACAGGGAAACACTGAAGCTTTCTTT
CDR3: CASSLPGQGNTEAFF
D: TRBD1
size: -
J: TRBJ1-1
length: 15
V: TRBV5-4

DNA: TGTGCCAGCAGCTTGAATACAGGGGTGCGCAATTCACCCCTCCACTTT
CDR3: CASSLNTGVRNSPLHF
D: TRBD1
size: -
J: TRBJ1-6
length: 16
V: TRBV5-8

DNA: TGTGCCAGTAGCCCCCAACAGGGGGCCCAGGAGCAGTACTTC
CDR3: CASSPQQGAQEQYF
D: TRBD1
size: -
J: TRBJ2-7
length: 14
V: TRBV19

DNA: TGCGCCAGCAGCTTCAGGACTAGCGGGGGGCGGAATGAGCAGTTCTTC
CDR3: CASSFRTSGGRNEQFF
D: TRBD2
size: -
J: TRBJ2-1
length: 16
V: TRBV5-1

DNA: TGTGCCAGCAGCTGGGACCCGGGACTAGCTTACAATGAGCAGTTCTTC
CDR3: CASSWDPGLAYNEQFF
D: TRBD2
size: -
J: TRBJ2-1
length: 16
V: TRBV5-6

DNA: TGTGCCAGCAGCGTAGGGGGTCTAGCGGGAACCTACGAGCAGTACTTC
CDR3: CASSVGGLAGTYEQYF
D: TRBD2
size: -
J: TRBJ2-7
length: 16
V: TRBV9

DNA: TGTGCCAGCAGTGTGGCTCGCGGGGGGGCCTACGAGCAGTACTTC
CDR3: CASSVARGGAYEQYF
D: TRBD2
size: few
J: TRBJ2-7
length: 15
V: TRBV2

DNA: TGTGCCAGCAGCGCCTGGGACCGAAAAAGCTATGGCTACACCTTC
CDR3: CASSAWDRKSYGYTF
D: -
size: -
J: TRBJ1-2
length: 15
V: TRBV5-4

DNA: TGTGCCTGGAGTGTAGGCCAGGGAGTTCAGCCCCAGCATTTT
CDR3: CAWSVGQGVQPQHF
D: -
size: -
J: TRBJ1-5
length: 14
V: TRBV30

DNA: TGTGCCAGCAGTTTATTATCCGGGACAGGGCGGACTAATGAAAAACTGTTTTTT
CDR3: CASSLLSGTGRTNEKLFF
D: TRBD1
size: -
J: TRBJ1-4
length: 18
V: TRBV28

DNA: TGCGCCAGCAGCTTGGATCAGCCAGACAATCAGCCCCAGCATTTT
CDR3: CASSLDQPDNQPQHF
D: -
size: -
J: TRBJ1-5
length: 15
V: TRBV5-1

DNA: TGTGCCATCAGTGAGGGGACTACAGGCCAGCCCCAGCATTTT
CDR3: CAISEGTTGQPQHF
D: -
size: -
J: TRBJ1-5
length: 14
V: TRBV10-3

DNA: TGTGCCAGCACTTCATGGGCAGATCCCGCCTACGAGCAGTACTTC
CDR3: CASTSWADPAYEQYF
D: -
size: -
J: TRBJ2-7
length: 15
V: TRBV2

DNA: TGTGCCAGTAGGGGCTCCGGGACTAGTGAGGATACGCAGTATTTT
CDR3: CASRGSGTSEDTQYF
D: TRBD2
size: -
J: TRBJ2-3
length: 15
V: TRBV19

DNA: TGTGCCAGTATGGCGGGTGCGGGAGTACCAGATACGCAGTATTTT
CDR3: CASMAGAGVPDTQYF
D: TRBD2
size: -
J: TRBJ2-3
length: 15
V: TRBV19

DNA: TGTGCCAGCAGCTTAGTTCGGGATCACACCGGGGAGCTGTTTTTT
CDR3: CASSLVRDHTGELFF
D: -
size: -
J: TRBJ2-2
length: 15
V: TRBV7-2

DNA: TGTGCCAGCAACCCCAAAGGGGATGGCTATGGCTACACCTTC
CDR3: CASNPKGDGYGYTF
D: -
size: -
J: TRBJ1-2
length: 14
V: TRBV6-1

DNA: TGTGCCAGCAGTGAGGGGAGGAGCGAGCAGTACTTC
CDR3: CASSEGRSEQYF
D: -
size: -
J: TRBJ2-7
length: 12
V: TRBV2

DNA: TGTGCCAGCAGCCCTCCGGGACTAGCTTCAGATACGCAGTATTTT
CDR3: CASSPPGLASDTQYF
D: TRBD2
size: -
J: TRBJ2-3
length: 15
V: TRBV5-4

DNA: TGTGCCTGGAGTGTGGGCCAGGGGGATTCACCCCTCCACTTT
CDR3: CAWSVGQGDSPLHF
D: TRBD1
size: few
J: TRBJ1-6
length: 14
V: TRBV30

DNA: TGTGCCAGCAGCCTTAGGGGGGGGTATGGCTACACCTTC
CDR3: CASSLRGGYGYTF
D: -
size: -
J: TRBJ1-2
length: 13
V: TRBV28

DNA: TGTGCCAGTAGTATAGGTGGGATCAATGAGCAGTTCTTC
CDR3: CASSIGGINEQFF
D: -
size: -
J: TRBJ2-1
length: 13
V: TRBV19

DNA: TGTGCCAGCAGCTCCCGGACAGTTTTACGGTACGAGCAGTACTTC
CDR3: CASSSRTVLRYEQYF
D: -
size: -
J: TRBJ2-7
length: 15
V: TRBV5-6

DNA: TGTGCCAGCAGCAAAAGACAGACGCAGAATGGTTGCGAGCAGTACTTC
CDR3: CASSKRQTQNGCEQYF
D: -
size: once
J: TRBJ2-7
length: 16
V: TRBV21-1

DNA: TGTGCCAGCAGCCACACTCGTGGCTCCTACAATGAGCAGTTCTTC
CDR3: CASSHTRGSYNEQFF
D: -
size: -
J: TRBJ2-1
length: 15
V: TRBV11-2

DNA: TGCGCCAGCAGCCTAGGGGGGACTAGCGGGGATCCCGAGCAGTACTTC
CDR3: CASSLGGTSGDPEQYF
D: TRBD2
size: -
J: TRBJ2-7
length: 16
V: TRBV5-1

DNA: TGTGCCAGCAGGCCCGGCGGGGGGGCGGGAGAGACCCAGTACTTC
CDR3: CASRPGGGAGETQYF
D: TRBD2
size: -
J: TRBJ2-5
length: 15
V: TRBV28

DNA: TGTGCCAGCACCCCGTCTCCAGGGTGGACGGGGGGGCACCACGCCGGCCACACAGATACGCAGTATTTT
CDR3: CASTPSPGWTGGHHAGHTDTQYF
D: TRBD2
size: -
J: TRBJ2-3
length: 23
V: TRBV28